This is a list of T cell receptor beta chains from one sample in a study of response to subunit inactivated influenza vaccine. Each CDR3 protein gets one entry after TCRdb re-called the RT-PCR reads with MiXCR. The sample lists roughly 540,000 distinct CDR3 sequences; roughly 25% were seen once. These same data were also listed under a study on T cells expressing NK-cell markers.

This material consisted of CD4+ T cells sorted from PBMCs, taken about 12 days after vaccination. The receptors come from a man aged 50 or older who received an inactivated influenza vaccine. Both conserved end residues are part of each CDR3. The D gene is left open where the match is weak. Clone size is given for some rows only: seen once, a few or many times, or a class if the clone is expanded.

v_call	clone_size	d_call	j_call	cdr3_nt	cdr3_aa
TRBV20-1	-	-	TRBJ1-2	TGCAGTGCTGGTCAGGGTACCTATGGCTACACCTTC	CSAGQGTYGYTF
TRBV12-3/TRBV12-4	many	-	TRBJ2-5	TGTGCCAGCAGTGCCCGGGGGGAGACCCAGTACTTC	CASSARGETQYF
TRBV10-3	-	-	TRBJ1-2	TGTGCCATCAGTGGGGGGTATGGCTACACCTTC	CAISGGYGYTF
TRBV9	many	-	TRBJ2-1	TGTGCCAGCAGCGTAGATGAGGTAGGGTCCAATGAGCAGTTCTTC	CASSVDEVGSNEQFF
TRBV5-1	-	-	TRBJ2-3	TGCGCCAGCAGCTTGGCATTAGGAGGTAGAGATACGCAGTATTTT	CASSLALGGRDTQYF
TRBV6-1	-	TRBD2	TRBJ2-1	TGTGCCAGCAGTGAAGCCCGGGGGGGGAGCAATGAGCAGTTCTTC	CASSEARGGSNEQFF
TRBV20-1	-	-	TRBJ2-1	TGCAGTGCAAGCGGACTGATCTACAATGAGCAGTTCTTC	CSASGLIYNEQFF
TRBV4-3	few	-	TRBJ1-2	TGCGCCAGCAGCCAAGAGGCTGCGAACTATGGCTACACCTTC	CASSQEAANYGYTF
TRBV12-3/TRBV12-4	-	-	TRBJ2-7	TGTGCCAGCACCCTGACATATGGCGGGAAGGGCTACGAGCAGTACTTC	CASTLTYGGKGYEQYF
TRBV11-2	few	TRBD2	TRBJ2-5	TGTGCCAGCAGCTTAGTGGCGACTAGCGGGACTATGGGAGGGACCCAGTACTTC	CASSLVATSGTMGGTQYF
TRBV12-2	-	-	TRBJ1-6	TGTGCAAGTCGCTTTACAGGGGCAACCTCACCCCTCCACTTT	CASRFTGATSPLHF
TRBV2	many	TRBD1	TRBJ2-3	TGTGCCAGCAGTGAAGGGGACAGGGGCACAGATACGCAGTATTTT	CASSEGDRGTDTQYF
TRBV5-1	-	-	TRBJ1-3	TGCGCCAGCAGTCCAGGGGTCTCTGGAAACACCATATATTTT	CASSPGVSGNTIYF
TRBV29-1	-	-	TRBJ2-5	TGCAGCGTTGCGATAACAGGGCAAGAGACCCAGTACTTC	CSVAITGQETQYF
TRBV4-3	-	-	TRBJ2-5	TGCGCCAGCAGCCAAGATCTTAAGAGGGAGACCCAGTACTTC	CASSQDLKRETQYF
TRBV4-3	few	-	TRBJ2-7	TGCGCCAGCAGCCAAGATTTTGGGGGGTTAAGCTCCTACGAGCAGTACTTC	CASSQDFGGLSSYEQYF
TRBV5-1	many	-	TRBJ2-4	TGCGCCAGCAGCTTGCGGACAGATGGGCTGGGCATTCAGTACTTC	CASSLRTDGLGIQYF
TRBV10-3	-	TRBD1	TRBJ2-3	TGTGCCATCCGCAGACAGGGGAGGAGTGGTACGCAGTATTTT	CAIRRQGRSGTQYF
TRBV3-1	-	-	TRBJ2-5	TGTGCCAGCAGCCAAGGAATAGAGACCCAGTACTTC	CASSQGIETQYF
TRBV10-3	-	TRBD2	TRBJ2-7	TGTGCCATCAAGGGGAGGGTTGTTAGCTACGAGCAGTACTTC	CAIKGRVVSYEQYF
TRBV4-3	-	TRBD2	TRBJ2-2	TGCGCCAGCAGCCAAGGAAGCGGGGGCCTAAACACCGGGGAGCTGTTTTTT	CASSQGSGGLNTGELFF
TRBV7-6	many	TRBD1	TRBJ2-1	TGTGCCAGCAGCCTGGGACAGGGATCGAACAATGAGCAGTTCTTC	CASSLGQGSNNEQFF
TRBV7-2	-	TRBD2	TRBJ2-3	TGTGCCAGCAGCTGGGGGAGGGGCGGTGGGGCAGATACGCAGTATTTT	CASSWGRGGGADTQYF